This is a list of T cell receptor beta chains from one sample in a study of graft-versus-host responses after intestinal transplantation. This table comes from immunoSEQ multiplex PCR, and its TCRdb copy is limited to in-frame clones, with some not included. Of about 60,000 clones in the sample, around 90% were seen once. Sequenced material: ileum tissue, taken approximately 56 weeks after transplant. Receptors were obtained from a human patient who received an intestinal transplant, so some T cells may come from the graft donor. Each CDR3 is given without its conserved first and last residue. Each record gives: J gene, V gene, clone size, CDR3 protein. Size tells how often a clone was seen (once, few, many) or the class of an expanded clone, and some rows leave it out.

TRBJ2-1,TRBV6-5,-,ASSYDRAYNEQF
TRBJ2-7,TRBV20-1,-,SARHSYEQY
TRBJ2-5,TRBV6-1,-,ASSYSYQETQY
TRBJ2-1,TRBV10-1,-,ASSLVSTHEQF
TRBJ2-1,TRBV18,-,ASSPKGLDNEQF
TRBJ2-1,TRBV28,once,ASTPWGIQNNEQF
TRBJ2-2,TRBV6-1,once,ASSETGVNTGELF
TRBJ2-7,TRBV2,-,ASSEEGSSYEQY
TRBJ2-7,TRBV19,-,ASSRASSRYEQY
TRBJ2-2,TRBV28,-,ASRLPGPRGTGELF
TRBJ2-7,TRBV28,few,ASSGAAQY
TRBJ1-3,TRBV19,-,ASSSPVFTGGNTIY
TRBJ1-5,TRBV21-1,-,ASSKITGTDYQPQH
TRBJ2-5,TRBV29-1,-,SVHGILQETQY
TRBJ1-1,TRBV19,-,ASSIRGQGNTEAF
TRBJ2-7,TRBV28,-,ASSFSLDRGDEQY
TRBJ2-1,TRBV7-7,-,ASSSGLAYYDEQF
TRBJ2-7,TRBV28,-,ASSLARTGPYEQY
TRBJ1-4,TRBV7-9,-,ASSLKGEKLF
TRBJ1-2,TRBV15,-,ATSPWTGDYYGYT
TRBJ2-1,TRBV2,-,ASSETSLF
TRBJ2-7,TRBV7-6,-,ATSDGAEGYEQY
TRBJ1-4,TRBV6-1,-,ASKIGRGQEKLF
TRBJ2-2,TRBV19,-,ASLGENTGELF
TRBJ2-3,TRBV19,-,ASSIGGGGADTQY